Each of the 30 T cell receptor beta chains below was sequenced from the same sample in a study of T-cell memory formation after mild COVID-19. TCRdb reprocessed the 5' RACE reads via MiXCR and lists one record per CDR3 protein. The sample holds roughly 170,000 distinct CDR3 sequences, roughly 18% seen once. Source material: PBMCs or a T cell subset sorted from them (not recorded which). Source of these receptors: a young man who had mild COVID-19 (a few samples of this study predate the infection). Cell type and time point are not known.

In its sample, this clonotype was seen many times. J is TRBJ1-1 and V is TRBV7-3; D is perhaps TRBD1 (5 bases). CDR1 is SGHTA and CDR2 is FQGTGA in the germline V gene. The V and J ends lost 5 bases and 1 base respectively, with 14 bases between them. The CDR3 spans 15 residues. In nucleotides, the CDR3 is TGTGCCAGCAGCGCCGACAGTGTGGGGAACACTGAAGCTTTCTTT. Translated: CASSADSVGNTEAFF.

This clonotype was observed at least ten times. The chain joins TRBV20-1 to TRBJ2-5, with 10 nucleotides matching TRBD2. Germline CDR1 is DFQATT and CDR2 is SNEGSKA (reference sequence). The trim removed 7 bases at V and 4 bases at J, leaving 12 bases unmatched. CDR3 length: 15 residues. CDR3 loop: CSVERGGGLGETQYF. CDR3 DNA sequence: TGCAGTGTGGAGCGGGGGGGCGGTCTAGGAGAGACCCAGTACTTC.

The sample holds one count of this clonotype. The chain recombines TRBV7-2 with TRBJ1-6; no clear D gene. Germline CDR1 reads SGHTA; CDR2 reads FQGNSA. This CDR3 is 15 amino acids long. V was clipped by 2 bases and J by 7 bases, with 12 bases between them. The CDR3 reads CASSLFGEGNSPLHF. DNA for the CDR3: TGTGCCAGCAGCTTATTCGGGGAGGGCAATTCACCCCTCCACTTT.

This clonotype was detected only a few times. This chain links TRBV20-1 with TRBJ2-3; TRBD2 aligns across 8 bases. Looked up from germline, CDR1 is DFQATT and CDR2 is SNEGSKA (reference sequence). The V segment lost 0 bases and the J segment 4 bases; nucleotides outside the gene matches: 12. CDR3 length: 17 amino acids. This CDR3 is CSARELSGGRRPDTQYF. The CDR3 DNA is TGCAGTGCTAGAGAACTGAGCGGGGGTCGACGGCCAGATACGCAGTATTTT.

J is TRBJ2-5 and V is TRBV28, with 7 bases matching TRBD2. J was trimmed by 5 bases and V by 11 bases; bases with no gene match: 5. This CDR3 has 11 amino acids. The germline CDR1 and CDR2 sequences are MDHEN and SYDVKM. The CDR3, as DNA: TGTGCCGGGGGGGGATGGGAGACCCAGTACTTC. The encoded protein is CAGGGWETQYF.

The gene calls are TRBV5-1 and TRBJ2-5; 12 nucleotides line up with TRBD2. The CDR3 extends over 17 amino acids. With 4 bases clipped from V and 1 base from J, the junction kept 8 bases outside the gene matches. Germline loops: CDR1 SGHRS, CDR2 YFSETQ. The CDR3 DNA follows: TGCGCCAGCAGCCCTGGACTAGCGGGGAGTTCCCAAGAGACCCAGTACTTC. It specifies CASSPGLAGSSQETQYF.

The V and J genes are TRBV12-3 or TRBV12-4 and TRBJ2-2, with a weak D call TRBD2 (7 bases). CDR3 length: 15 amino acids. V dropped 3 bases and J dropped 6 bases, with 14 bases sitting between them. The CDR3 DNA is TGTGCCAGCAGTTTCCCTAAGGGGGGGGCCGGGGAGCTGTTTTTT. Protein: CASSFPKGGAGELFF.

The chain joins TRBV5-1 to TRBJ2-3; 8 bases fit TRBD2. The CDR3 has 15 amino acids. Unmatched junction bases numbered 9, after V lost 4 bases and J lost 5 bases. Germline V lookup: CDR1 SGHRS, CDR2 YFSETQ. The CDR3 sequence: CASSPIAGRGDTQYF. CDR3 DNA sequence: TGCGCCAGCAGCCCGATAGCGGGGCGAGGAGATACGCAGTATTTT.

The CDR3 nucleotides read TGTGCCATAGCTTCAGGGTATGGCTACACCTTC. Residues: CAIASGYGYTF. The rearrangement links TRBV10-3 to TRBJ1-2, with D tentatively TRBD1 (5 bases). CDR1 is ENHRY, CDR2 SYGVKD, per germline. V was shortened by 9 bases and J by 5 bases, with 10 bases between the two germline ends. The CDR3 consists of 11 residues.

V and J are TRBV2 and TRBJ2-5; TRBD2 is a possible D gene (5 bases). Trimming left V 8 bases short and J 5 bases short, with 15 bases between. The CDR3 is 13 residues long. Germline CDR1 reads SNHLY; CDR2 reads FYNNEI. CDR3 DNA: TGTGCCAGCGGAGGAGGAGCGGTCGAGACCCAGTACTTC. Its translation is CASGGGAVETQYF.

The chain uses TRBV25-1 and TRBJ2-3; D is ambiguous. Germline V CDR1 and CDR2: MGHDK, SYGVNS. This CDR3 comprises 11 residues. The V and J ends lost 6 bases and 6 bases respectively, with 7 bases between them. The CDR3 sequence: CASSFIDTQYF. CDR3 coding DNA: TGTGCCAGCAGCTTCATTGATACGCAGTATTTT.

In DNA form, the CDR3 reads TGTGCCAGCGGACTAGCGGGGGGGCTCTTCTGCTACGAGCAGTACGTC. This encodes CASGLAGGLFCYEQYV. The V gene is TRBV7-3, the J gene TRBJ2-7, with TRBD2 identical over 15 bases. The CDR3 loop spans 16 amino acids. Germline assignment: CDR1 SGHTA and CDR2 FQGTGA. V trimming: 8 bases; J trimming: 3 bases; junction bases outside the gene matches: 8.

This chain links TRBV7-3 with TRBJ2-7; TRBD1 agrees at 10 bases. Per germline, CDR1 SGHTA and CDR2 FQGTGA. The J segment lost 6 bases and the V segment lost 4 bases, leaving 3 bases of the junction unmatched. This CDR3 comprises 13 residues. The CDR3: CASSSRDRGEQYF. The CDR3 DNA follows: TGTGCCAGCAGCTCCCGGGACAGGGGCGAGCAGTACTTC.

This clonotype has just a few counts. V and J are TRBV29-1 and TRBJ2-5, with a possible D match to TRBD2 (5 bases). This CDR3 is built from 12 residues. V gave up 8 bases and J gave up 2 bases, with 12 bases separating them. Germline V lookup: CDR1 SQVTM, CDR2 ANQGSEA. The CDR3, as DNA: TGCAGCACGACCCGGGGTCAAGAGACCCAGTACTTC. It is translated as CSTTRGQETQYF.

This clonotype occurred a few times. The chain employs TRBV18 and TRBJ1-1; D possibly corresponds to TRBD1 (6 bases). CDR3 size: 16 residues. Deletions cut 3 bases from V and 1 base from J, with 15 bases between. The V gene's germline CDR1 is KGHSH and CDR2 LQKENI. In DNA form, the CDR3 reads TGTGCCAGCTCACCCCGGGGGGACACCCCGAACACTGAAGCTTTCTTT. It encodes CASSPRGDTPNTEAFF.

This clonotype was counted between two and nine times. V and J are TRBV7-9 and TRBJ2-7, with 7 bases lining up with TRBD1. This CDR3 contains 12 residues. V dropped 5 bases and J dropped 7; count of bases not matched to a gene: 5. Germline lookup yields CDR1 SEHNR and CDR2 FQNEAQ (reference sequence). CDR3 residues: CASSGQVGEQYF. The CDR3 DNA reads TGTGCCAGCAGCGGACAGGTGGGAGAGCAGTACTTC.

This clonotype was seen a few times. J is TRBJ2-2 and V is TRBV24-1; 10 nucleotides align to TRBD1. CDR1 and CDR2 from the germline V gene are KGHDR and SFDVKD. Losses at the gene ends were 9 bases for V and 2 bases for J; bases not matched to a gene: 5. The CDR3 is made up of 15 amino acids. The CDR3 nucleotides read TGTGCCACCGGAGACAGGGGGCTTAACACCGGGGAGCTGTTTTTT. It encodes CATGDRGLNTGELFF.

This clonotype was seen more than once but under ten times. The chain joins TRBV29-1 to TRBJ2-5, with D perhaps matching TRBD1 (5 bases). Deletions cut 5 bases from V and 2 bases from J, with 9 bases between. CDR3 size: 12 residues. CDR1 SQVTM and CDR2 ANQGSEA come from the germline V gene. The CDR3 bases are TGCAGCGTTAACAGGCGGCAAGAGACCCAGTACTTC. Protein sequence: CSVNRRQETQYF. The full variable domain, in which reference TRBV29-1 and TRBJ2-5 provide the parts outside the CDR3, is SAVISQKPSRDICQRGTSLTIQCQVDSQVTMMFWYRQQPGQSLTLIATANQGSEATYESGFVIDKFPISRPNLTFSTLTVSNMSPEDSSIYLCSVNRRQETQYFGPGTRLLVL.

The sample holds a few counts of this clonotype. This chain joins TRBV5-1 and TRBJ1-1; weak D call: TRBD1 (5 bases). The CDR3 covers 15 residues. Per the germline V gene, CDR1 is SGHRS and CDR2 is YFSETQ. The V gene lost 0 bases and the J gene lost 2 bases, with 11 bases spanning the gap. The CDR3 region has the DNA TGCGCCAGCAGCTTGGAGAACGGGGGTAACACTGAAGCTTTCTTT. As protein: CASSLENGGNTEAFF.

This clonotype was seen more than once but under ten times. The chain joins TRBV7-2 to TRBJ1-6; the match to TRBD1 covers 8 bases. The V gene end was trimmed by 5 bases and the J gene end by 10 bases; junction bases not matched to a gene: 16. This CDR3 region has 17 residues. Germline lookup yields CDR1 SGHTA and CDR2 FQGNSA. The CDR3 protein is CASSVHQGAILRSPLHF. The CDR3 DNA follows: TGTGCCAGCAGCGTACATCAGGGGGCGATTCTCCGGTCACCCCTCCACTTT.

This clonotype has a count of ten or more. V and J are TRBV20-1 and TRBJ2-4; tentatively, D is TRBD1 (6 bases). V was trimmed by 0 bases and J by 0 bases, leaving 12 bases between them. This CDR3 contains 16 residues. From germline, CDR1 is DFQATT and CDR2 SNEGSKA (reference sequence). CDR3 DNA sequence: TGCAGTGCTAGAGATTTGGGGGCCCTAGCCAAAAACATTCAGTACTTC. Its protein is CSARDLGALAKNIQYF.

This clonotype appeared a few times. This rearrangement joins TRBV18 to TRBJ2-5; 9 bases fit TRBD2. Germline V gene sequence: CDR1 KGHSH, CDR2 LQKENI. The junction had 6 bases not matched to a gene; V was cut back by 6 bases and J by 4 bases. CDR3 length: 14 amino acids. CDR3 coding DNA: TGTGCCAGCTCCAAAGCGGGGGGCACAGAGACCCAGTACTTC. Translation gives CASSKAGGTETQYF.

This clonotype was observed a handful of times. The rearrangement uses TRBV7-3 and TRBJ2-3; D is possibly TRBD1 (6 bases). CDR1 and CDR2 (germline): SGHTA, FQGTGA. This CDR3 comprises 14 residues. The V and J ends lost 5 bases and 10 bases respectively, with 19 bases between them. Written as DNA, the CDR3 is TGTGCCAGCAGCCCTACACAGGGTTCCCTTCCGCAGTATTTT. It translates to CASSPTQGSLPQYF.

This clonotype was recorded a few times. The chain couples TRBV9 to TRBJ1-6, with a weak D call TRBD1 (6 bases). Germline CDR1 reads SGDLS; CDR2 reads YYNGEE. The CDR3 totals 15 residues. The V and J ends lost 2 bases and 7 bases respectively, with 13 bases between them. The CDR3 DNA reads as TGTGCCAGCAGCGTGGCGGGGAGGGGGAATTCACCCCTCCACTTT. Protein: CASSVAGRGNSPLHF. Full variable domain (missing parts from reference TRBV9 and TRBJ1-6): DSGVTQTPKHLITATGQRVTLRCSPRSGDLSVYWYQQSLDQGLQFLIQYYNGEERAKGNILERFSAQQFPDLHSELNLSSLELGDSALYFCASSVAGRGNSPLHFGNGTRLTVT.

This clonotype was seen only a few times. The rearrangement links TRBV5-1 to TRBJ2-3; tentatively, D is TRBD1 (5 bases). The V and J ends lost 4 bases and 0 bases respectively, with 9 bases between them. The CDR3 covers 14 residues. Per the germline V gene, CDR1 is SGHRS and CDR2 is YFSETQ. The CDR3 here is CASSPQDSTDTQYF. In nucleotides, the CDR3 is TGCGCCAGCAGCCCACAGGATAGCACAGATACGCAGTATTTT.

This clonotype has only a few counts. CDR3 protein: CASRTLAGTGGTGELFF. The CDR3 DNA sequence: TGTGCCAGCAGAACACTGGCCGGGACAGGGGGCACCGGGGAGCTGTTTTTT. The rearrangement uses TRBV6-5 and TRBJ2-2; 11 bases fit TRBD1. The V segment lost 6 bases and the J segment 4 bases; nucleotides outside the gene matches: 10. CDR1 MNHEY and CDR2 SVGAGI come from the germline V gene. CDR3 length: 17 amino acids.

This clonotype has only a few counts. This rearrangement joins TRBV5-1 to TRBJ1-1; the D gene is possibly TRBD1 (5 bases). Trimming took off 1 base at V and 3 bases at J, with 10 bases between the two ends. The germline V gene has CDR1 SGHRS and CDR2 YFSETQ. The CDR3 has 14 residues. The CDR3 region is CASSLRDSHTEAFF. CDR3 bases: TGCGCCAGCAGCTTGAGGGACTCCCACACTGAAGCTTTCTTT.

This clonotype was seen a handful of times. The CDR3 DNA follows: TGCGCCAGCAGCTTAACCACGGGACAAAGGAACACTGAAGCTTTCTTT. This encodes CASSLTTGQRNTEAFF. The chain carries TRBV5-1 and TRBJ1-1, with a weak D call TRBD1 (6 bases). The CDR3 has 16 amino acids. Germline CDR1 SGHRS, CDR2 YFSETQ. Trimming took off 2 bases at V and 1 base at J, with 15 bases between the two ends.

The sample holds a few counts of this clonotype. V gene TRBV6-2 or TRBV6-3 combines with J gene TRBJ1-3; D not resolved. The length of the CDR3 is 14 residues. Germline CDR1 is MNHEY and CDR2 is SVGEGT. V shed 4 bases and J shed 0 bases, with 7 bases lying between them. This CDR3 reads CASSSSHSGNTIYF. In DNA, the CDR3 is TGTGCCAGCAGTTCCTCTCACTCTGGAAACACCATATATTTT.

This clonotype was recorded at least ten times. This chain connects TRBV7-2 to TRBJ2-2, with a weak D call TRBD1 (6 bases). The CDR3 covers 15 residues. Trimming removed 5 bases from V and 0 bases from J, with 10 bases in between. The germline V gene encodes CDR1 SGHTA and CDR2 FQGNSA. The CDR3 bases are TGTGCCAGCAGCCTCCGGACAGCGAACACCGGGGAGCTGTTTTTT. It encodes CASSLRTANTGELFF.